This is a list of T cell receptor beta chains from one sample in a study of blood T cell repertoires in COVID-19. TCRdb's table, derived via immunoSEQ multiplex PCR, lists solely in-frame clones and lacks some. The profile shows roughly 100,000 clones, 81% of them singletons. The sample comprised peripheral blood. These receptors were collected from a man older than 75 with active or convalescent COVID-19. The CDR3 runs from the conserved cysteine through the conserved F or W. A D gene is named only where the DNA matches it firmly. Clone size is stated in some rows and not others, as once, few, many or a class when expanded.

d_gene,abundance,v_gene,j_gene,CDR3aa,CDR3nt
TRBD1,-,TRBV9,TRBJ1-2,CASSVGTGGPIKGYTF,TGTGCCAGCAGCGTAGGTACAGGGGGCCCCATTAAAGGCTACACCTTC
-,-,TRBV12-5,TRBJ1-2,CASGYSSVLNGYTF,TGTGCTAGTGGTTACTCCTCGGTCCTGAATGGCTACACCTTC
TRBD1,-,TRBV28,TRBJ1-1,CASQTGGTEAFF,TGTGCCAGCCAAACAGGGGGGACTGAAGCTTTCTTT
TRBD1,-,TRBV14,TRBJ1-6,CASSRTGSYNSPLHF,TGTGCCAGCAGCCGGACAGGGTCCTATAATTCACCCCTCCACTTT
TRBD1,-,TRBV11-2,TRBJ1-6,CASSLDGQGLYSPLHF,TGTGCCAGCAGCTTAGATGGACAGGGCCTTTATTCACCCCTCCACTTT
-,-,TRBV5-6,TRBJ2-5,CASSLDTQETQYF,TGTGCCAGCAGCTTGGATACTCAAGAGACCCAGTACTTC
-,-,TRBV4-1,TRBJ2-3,CASSLLGISTDTQYF,TGCGCCAGCAGCCTCCTCGGGATTAGCACAGATACGCAGTATTTT
-,-,TRBV5-6,TRBJ1-3,CASSPTGGTGNTIYF,TGTGCCAGCAGCCCGACGGGGGGGACTGGAAACACCATATATTTT
TRBD2,-,TRBV3-1/TRBV3-2,TRBJ2-1,CASSNDPGGALNEQFF,TGTGCCAGCAGCAATGACCCCGGGGGGGCCTTAAATGAGCAGTTCTTC
-,-,TRBV5-6,TRBJ1-2,CASSSQSSGVHYGYTF,TGTGCCAGCAGCTCGCAATCTTCAGGGGTACACTATGGCTACACCTTC
-,-,TRBV7-2,TRBJ2-5,CASSLGGLYQETQYF,TGTGCCAGCAGCTTAGGAGGATTGTACCAAGAGACCCAGTACTTC
-,-,TRBV9,TRBJ1-2,CASSSLVGANYGYTF,TGTGCCAGCAGCTCCTTGGTTGGGGCAAACTATGGCTACACCTTC
-,-,TRBV19,TRBJ1-2,CASSIGGSNYGYTF,TGTGCCAGTAGTATAGGAGGATCTAACTATGGCTACACCTTC
-,-,TRBV28,TRBJ1-1,CASSITGRRTEAFF,TGTGCCAGCAGTATCACCGGGAGGCGCACTGAAGCTTTCTTT
TRBD2,-,TRBV24-1,TRBJ2-7,CATRSTTSGGYEQYF,TGTGCCACCAGATCGACGACTAGCGGGGGGTACGAGCAGTACTTC
-,-,TRBV9,TRBJ2-3,CASTQGGSGTDTQYF,TGTGCCAGCACCCAAGGAGGGTCGGGCACAGATACGCAGTATTTT
TRBD1,-,TRBV6-5,TRBJ2-1,CASSYGQGRTYNEQFF,TGTGCCAGCAGTTATGGACAGGGTCGTACCTACAATGAGCAGTTCTTC
-,once,TRBV18,TRBJ1-1,CASSPPTRGGRTEAFF,TGTGCCAGCTCACCACCAACTCGGGGGGGCCGGACTGAAGCTTTCTTT
-,once,TRBV5-5,TRBJ2-7,CASSVGLEQYF,TGTGCCAGCAGCGTGGGTCTCGAGCAGTACTTC
TRBD2,once,TRBV29-1,TRBJ2-5,CSVPVLAGGYRETQYF,TGCAGCGTTCCCGTCCTAGCGGGGGGCTATCGGGAGACCCAGTACTTC
-,-,TRBV6-5,TRBJ1-1,CASSHRGGEAFF,TGTGCCAGCAGTCATCGGGGAGGTGAAGCTTTCTTT
-,-,TRBV4-3,TRBJ2-7,CASSRDPGTPLEQYF,TGCGCCAGCAGCAGAGACCCCGGGACACCTCTCGAGCAGTACTTC
TRBD2,-,TRBV7-2,TRBJ2-3,CASSLVAGGMNTQYF,TGTGCCAGCAGCTTAGTAGCGGGGGGTATGAATACGCAGTATTTT
-,-,TRBV15,TRBJ1-1,CATSRVGTGTEAFF,TGTGCCACCAGCAGAGTAGGGACTGGAACTGAAGCTTTCTTT
-,-,TRBV4-1,TRBJ2-7,CASSQVVRGSYEQYF,TGCGCCAGCAGCCAAGTTGTTAGGGGGTCCTACGAGCAGTACTTC
-,-,TRBV7-9,TRBJ1-5,CASCRDNQPQHF,TGTGCCAGCTGCCGGGACAATCAGCCCCAGCATTTT